These 12 T cell receptor beta chains were sequenced from one sample in a study of PD-1 blockade in mismatch repair-deficient tumors. Profiling relied on immunoSEQ multiplex PCR, and the TCRdb table lists in-frame clones only, not all of them. The repertoire consists of 45,000 to 60,000 clones, with around 80% occurring once and the leading ten covering around 3.2%. Here the sequenced sample was peripheral blood, taken 4 weeks after starting pembrolizumab. The receptors originated from an adult with mismatch repair-deficient cancer.

This chain joins TRBV4-3 and TRBJ2-1; TRBD2 matches at 12 bases. Germline lookup yields CDR1 LGHNA and CDR2 YSLEER. Trimming at V came to 4 bases and at J to 4 bases, leaving 8 bases not matched to a gene. This CDR3 has 17 residues. The CDR3 DNA reads TGCGCCAGCAGCCTGTGGACTAGCGGGGAGATTTACAATGAGCAGTTCTTC. It encodes CASSLWTSGEIYNEQFF.

This rearrangement joins TRBV5-1 to TRBJ2-3; maybe TRBD1 (5 bases). The CDR3 is 14 residues long. Germline V CDR1 and CDR2: SGHRS, YFSETQ. V was trimmed by 7 bases and J by 4 bases, leaving 16 bases between them. The CDR3 nucleotides read TGCGCCAGCGTAAGGCAGGGCAGTGCAGATACGCAGTATTTT. Translated: CASVRQGSADTQYF.

The V call is TRBV30, the J call TRBJ1-5; D is possibly TRBD1 (5 bases). Trimming cost V 1 base and J 2 bases, with 9 bases left between them. Germline CDR1 is GTSNPN and CDR2 is SVGIG (reference sequence). The CDR3 runs 14 residues. CDR3 DNA: TGTGCCTGGAGTGAGGGGCGGGGCAATCAGCCCCAGCATTTT. Amino acid sequence: CAWSEGRGNQPQHF.

The V call is TRBV2, the J call TRBJ1-2; 10 nucleotides agree with TRBD1. Germline loops: CDR1 SNHLY, CDR2 FYNNEI. The CDR3 length is 15 residues. V trimming: 3 bases; J trimming: 8 bases; junction bases outside the gene matches: 9. The chain's CDR3 is CASSEWGTGAAGYTF. The CDR3 DNA reads as TGTGCCAGCAGTGAGTGGGGGACAGGGGCTGCCGGCTACACCTTC.

The V gene is TRBV5-6, the J gene TRBJ2-2, with 8 bases lining up with TRBD2. The ends lost 0 bases at V and 5 bases at J; junction bases unmatched: 6. Germline V gene data show CDR1 as SGHDT and CDR2 as YYEEEE. This CDR3 is built from 16 residues. DNA for the CDR3: TGTGCCAGCAGCTTGGCCGGGACTAGAGGAACCGGGGAGCTGTTTTTT. Translating gives CASSLAGTRGTGELFF.

The V call is TRBV30, the J call TRBJ1-1; D is perhaps TRBD1 (6 bases). Germline-derived CDR1 and CDR2 are GTSNPN and SVGIG (reference sequence). The CDR3 totals 13 residues. V shed 2 bases and J shed 3 bases, with 10 bases lying between them. Here the CDR3 DNA reads TGTGCCTGGAGTTGGGGGGCGGACACTGAAGCTTTCTTT. Amino acid sequence: CAWSWGADTEAFF.

The rearrangement joins TRBV6-6 to TRBJ1-2, with D unresolved. Per the germline V gene, CDR1 is MNHNY and CDR2 is SVGAGI (reference sequence). Trimming removed 2 bases at V and 0 bases at J, with 10 bases between. The CDR3 runs 15 residues. CDR3 nucleotide sequence: TGTGCCAGCAGTTACCTCCGGGAAGCTAACTATGGCTACACCTTC. It yields the protein CASSYLREANYGYTF.

This sequence joins TRBV7-3 and TRBJ1-2; D not resolved. CDR1 and CDR2 from the germline V gene are SGHTA and FQGTGA. CDR3 length equals 17 residues. V was clipped by 1 base and J by 8 bases, with 23 bases between them. This CDR3 is CASSLKSRRREVKGYTF. The CDR3 DNA reads as TGTGCCAGCAGCTTAAAAAGTAGGAGACGTGAGGTGAAAGGCTACACCTTC.

The chain couples TRBV7-9 to TRBJ2-5; 9 bases align to TRBD2. Losses at the gene ends were 5 bases for V and 4 bases for J; bases not matched to a gene: 8. The CDR3 length is 15 residues. Germline assignment: CDR1 SEHNR and CDR2 FQNEAQ (reference sequence). Here the CDR3 DNA reads TGTGCCAGCAGCAAGAAGCTAGCGGGAACAGAGACCCAGTACTTC. Its translation is CASSKKLAGTETQYF.

This clone appeared a few times. The V and J genes are TRBV5-1 and TRBJ2-7; the D is unclear. Trimming stripped 1 base from V and 0 bases from J, with 8 bases between. Germline V gene sequence: CDR1 SGHRS, CDR2 YFSETQ. The length of the CDR3 is 14 residues. CDR3 nucleotide sequence: TGCGCCAGCAGCTTGAAAGGCGGCTCCTACGAGCAGTACTTC. It yields the protein CASSLKGGSYEQYF.

The gene calls are TRBV9 and TRBJ2-7; 11 bases map to TRBD2. The CDR3 sequence is 15 residues long. From germline, CDR1 is SGDLS and CDR2 YYNGEE. Trimming cost V 3 bases and J 3 bases; bases outside gene matches: 5. The CDR3 sequence is CASSAGLAGNYEQYF. Written as DNA, the CDR3 is TGTGCCAGCAGCGCCGGACTAGCGGGTAACTACGAGCAGTACTTC.

V and J are TRBV4-3 and TRBJ2-2; D might be TRBD2 (5 bases). V was clipped by 1 base and J by 8 bases, with 11 bases between them. This CDR3 is 14 amino acids long. Per the germline V gene, CDR1 is LGHNA and CDR2 is YSLEER. The CDR3 DNA reads as TGCGCCAGCAGCCAAGCCGGGATTTCAGGGGAGCTGTTTTTT. It codes for CASSQAGISGELFF.